This TCR beta chain stems from a study of a mutant IDH1 vaccine in newly diagnosed glioma. V was trimmed by 0 bases and J by 2 bases, leaving 8 bases between them. The germline CDR1 and CDR2 sequences are SNHLY and FYNNEI. The CDR3 has 15 amino acids. Time point described: baseline, week 1 (first vaccination visit). Treatment of the sample: pre-vaccination baseline after standard-of-care therapy. Method: immunoSEQ multiplex PCR; TCRdb's copy keeps in-frame clones and lacks some. This table has some 100,000 clones, under 90% appearing once. The specimen was PBMCs, collected from a glioma patient treated with radiotherapy, temozolomide or both. The origin of this receptor is a woman aged 50 to 65 with glioma. V gene TRBV2 combines with J gene TRBJ1-3; D gene uncertain. Written as DNA, the CDR3 is TGTGCCAGCAGTGAAGCCCAAGGTCCTGGAAACACCATATATTTT. Translating gives CASSEAQGPGNTIYF. The full variable domain, with the rest looked up from reference TRBV2 and TRBJ1-3, is EPEVTQTPSHQVTQMGQEVILRCVPISNHLYFYWYRQILGQKVEFLVSFYNNEISEKSEIFDDQFSVERPDGSNFTLKIRSTKLEDSAMYFCASSEAQGPGNTIYFGEGSWLTVV.